These 12 T cell receptor beta chains came from one sample sequenced in a study of identical twins. One entry per CDR3 protein results from TCRdb running MiXCR on the 5' RACE reads. The sample carries over 200,000 distinct CDR3 sequences, about 10% recorded once. Sequencing was performed on memory T cells sorted from blood. The receptors come from a man in his fifties or sixties in good health.

The sample holds a few counts of this clonotype. The CDR3 DNA is TGTGCCAGCAGTTCCCCGGACAGGGGTAGTGGCTACACCTTC. Residues: CASSSPDRGSGYTF. The chain joins TRBV12-3 or TRBV12-4 to TRBJ1-2, with TRBD1 matching over 9 bases. V was pared by 4 bases and J by 7 bases, with 7 bases of the junction left unmatched. The CDR3 extends over 14 amino acids.

This clonotype was counted a few times. This sequence joins TRBV6-1 and TRBJ2-2; tentative D call: TRBD1 (5 bases). This CDR3 has 15 residues. CDR1 MNHNS and CDR2 SASEGT come from the germline V gene. Trimming removed 6 bases from V and 1 base from J, with 12 bases in between. CDR3 DNA sequence: TGTGCCAGCAGGCTCCAGGGTGGGAACACCGGGGAGCTGTTTTTT. Residues: CASRLQGGNTGELFF.

This clonotype was counted many times. The chain joins TRBV20-1 to TRBJ1-2; TRBD1 matches 10 bases. The CDR3 has 14 amino acids. Germline CDR1 reads DFQATT; CDR2 reads SNEGSKA (reference sequence). Trimming took 5 bases from V and 2 from J; bases not matched to a gene: 5. CDR3: CSAARDRGNYGYTF. The CDR3 nucleotides read TGCAGTGCTGCGCGGGACAGGGGAAACTATGGCTACACCTTC.

This clonotype has a count of ten or more. This chain joins TRBV12-3 or TRBV12-4 and TRBJ2-5; 8 positions agree with TRBD2. This CDR3 is built from 16 residues. Trimming removed 5 bases from V and 5 bases from J; junction bases left unmatched: 13. The chain's CDR3 is CASSPSGLAGVETQYF. The CDR3 nucleotides are TGTGCCAGCAGTCCCTCTGGGCTAGCGGGCGTCGAGACCCAGTACTTC.

This clonotype was recorded many times. V usage is TRBV6-1 and J usage is TRBJ1-4; D call uncertain. Per germline, CDR1 MNHNS and CDR2 SASEGT. Trimming removed 5 bases at V and 5 bases at J, with 9 bases between. This CDR3 spans 13 amino acids. In DNA form, the CDR3 reads TGTGCCAGCAGTCGCGAACGAAATGAAAAACTGTTTTTT. Protein product: CASSRERNEKLFF.

This clonotype was seen a few times. The chain recombines TRBV2 with TRBJ2-3, with 9 bases identical to TRBD2. This CDR3 has 16 residues. In germline, CDR1 is SNHLY, CDR2 FYNNEI. The V segment lost 9 bases and the J segment 3 bases; nucleotides outside the gene matches: 13. The chain's CDR3 is CASGLSGTSLTDTQYF. Here the CDR3 DNA reads TGTGCCAGTGGACTCAGCGGGACTAGCCTTACAGATACGCAGTATTTT.

The CDR3 protein is CSWQGGGELFF. CDR3 DNA sequence: TGCAGTTGGCAGGGAGGCGGGGAGCTGTTTTTT. This chain uses TRBV20-1 with TRBJ2-2; perhaps TRBD2 as D (6 bases). Germline CDR1 reads DFQATT; CDR2 reads SNEGSKA (reference sequence). The CDR3 contains 11 residues. The V and J ends lost 8 bases and 7 bases respectively, with 11 bases between them.

V usage is TRBV12-3 or TRBV12-4 and J usage is TRBJ1-2; 11 bases agree with TRBD1. The CDR3 covers 16 residues. J lost 1 base, V lost 7 bases, and 8 bases had no gene match. The CDR3 sequence is CASTGTGGSINYGYTF. The CDR3 DNA reads TGTGCCAGCACCGGGACAGGGGGATCAATTAACTATGGCTACACCTTC.

This clonotype was seen at least ten times. The rearrangement joins TRBV6-1 to TRBJ1-6, with a possible D match to TRBD1 (5 bases). CDR3 length: 14 residues. CDR1 MNHNS and CDR2 SASEGT come from the germline V gene. Trimming took off 0 bases at V and 6 bases at J, with 6 bases between the two ends. This CDR3 is CASSEAGANSPLHF. In DNA form, the CDR3 reads TGTGCCAGCAGTGAAGCCGGGGCTAATTCACCCCTCCACTTT.

This clonotype was seen repeatedly, ten times or more. CDR3 protein: CASSLGAGELFF. CDR3 DNA: TGCGCCAGCAGCTTGGGGGCCGGGGAGCTGTTTTTT. The chain couples TRBV5-1 to TRBJ2-2; D is uncertain. The CDR3 length is 12 residues. Trimming removed 0 bases from V and 6 bases from J, with 3 bases in between. CDR1 and CDR2 (germline): SGHRS, YFSETQ.

The sample holds many counts of this clonotype. The chain links TRBV7-2 to TRBJ1-2, with a possible D match to TRBD1 (6 bases). Trimming took 1 base from V and 2 from J, leaving 14 bases between them. Germline CDR1 SGHTA, CDR2 FQGNSA. This CDR3 spans 16 amino acids. The CDR3 DNA reads TGTGCCAGCAGCTTAGTAACAGGGCCGATGAACTATGGCTACACCTTC. This codes for CASSLVTGPMNYGYTF.

This clonotype appeared a few times. V is TRBV24-1 and J is TRBJ2-1; TRBD2 matches at 13 bases. The germline V gene encodes CDR1 KGHDR and CDR2 SFDVKD. The CDR3 loop spans 13 amino acids. Trimming took 9 bases from V and 8 from J; bases not matched to a gene: 3. The DNA for the CDR3 is TGTGCCACCGGACTAGCGGGAGTCGATGAGCAGTTCTTC. This codes for CATGLAGVDEQFF.